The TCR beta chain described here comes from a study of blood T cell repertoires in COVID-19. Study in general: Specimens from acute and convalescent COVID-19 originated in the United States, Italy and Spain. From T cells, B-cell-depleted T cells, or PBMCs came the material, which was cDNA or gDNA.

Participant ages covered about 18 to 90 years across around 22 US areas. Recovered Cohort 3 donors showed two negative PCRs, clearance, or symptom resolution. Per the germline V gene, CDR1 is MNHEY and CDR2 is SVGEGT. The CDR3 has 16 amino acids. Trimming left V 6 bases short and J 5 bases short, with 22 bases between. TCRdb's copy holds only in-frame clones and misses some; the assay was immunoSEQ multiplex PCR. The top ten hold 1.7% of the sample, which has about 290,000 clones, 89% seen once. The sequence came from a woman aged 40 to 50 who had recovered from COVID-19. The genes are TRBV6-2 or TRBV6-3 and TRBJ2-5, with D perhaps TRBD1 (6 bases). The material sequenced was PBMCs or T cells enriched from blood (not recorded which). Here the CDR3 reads CASSLIPFLRGETQYF. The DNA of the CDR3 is TGTGCCAGCAGCCTTATACCCTTTCTTAGGGGGGAGACCCAGTACTTC.